The text below deals with one T cell receptor (beta chain). Its antigen is unidentified. These data come from a study of response to subunit inactivated influenza vaccine. The germline V gene encodes CDR1 LNHDA and CDR2 SQIVND (reference sequence). The ends lost 8 bases at V and 4 bases at J; junction bases unmatched: 7. This CDR3 is built from 15 residues. TCRdb used MiXCR to reprocess the RT-PCR reads, holding one entry per CDR3 protein. Of hundreds of thousands of distinct CDR3 sequences in the sample, about 17% are singletons; the top ten hold over 2.5%. Study-wide results and limits: It was the authors' suggestion that each seasonal influenza vaccination recruits few new T cells.

The sequence derives from a man between 50 and 69 years old who received an inactivated influenza vaccine. J is TRBJ2-2 and V is TRBV19; 10 nucleotides line up with TRBD2. The source was CD4+ T cells sorted from PBMCs, collected about 24 months after vaccination. The CDR3 spells CASDTSGKITGELFF. CDR3 DNA sequence: TGTGCCAGTGACACTAGCGGGAAGATCACCGGGGAGCTGTTTTTT.